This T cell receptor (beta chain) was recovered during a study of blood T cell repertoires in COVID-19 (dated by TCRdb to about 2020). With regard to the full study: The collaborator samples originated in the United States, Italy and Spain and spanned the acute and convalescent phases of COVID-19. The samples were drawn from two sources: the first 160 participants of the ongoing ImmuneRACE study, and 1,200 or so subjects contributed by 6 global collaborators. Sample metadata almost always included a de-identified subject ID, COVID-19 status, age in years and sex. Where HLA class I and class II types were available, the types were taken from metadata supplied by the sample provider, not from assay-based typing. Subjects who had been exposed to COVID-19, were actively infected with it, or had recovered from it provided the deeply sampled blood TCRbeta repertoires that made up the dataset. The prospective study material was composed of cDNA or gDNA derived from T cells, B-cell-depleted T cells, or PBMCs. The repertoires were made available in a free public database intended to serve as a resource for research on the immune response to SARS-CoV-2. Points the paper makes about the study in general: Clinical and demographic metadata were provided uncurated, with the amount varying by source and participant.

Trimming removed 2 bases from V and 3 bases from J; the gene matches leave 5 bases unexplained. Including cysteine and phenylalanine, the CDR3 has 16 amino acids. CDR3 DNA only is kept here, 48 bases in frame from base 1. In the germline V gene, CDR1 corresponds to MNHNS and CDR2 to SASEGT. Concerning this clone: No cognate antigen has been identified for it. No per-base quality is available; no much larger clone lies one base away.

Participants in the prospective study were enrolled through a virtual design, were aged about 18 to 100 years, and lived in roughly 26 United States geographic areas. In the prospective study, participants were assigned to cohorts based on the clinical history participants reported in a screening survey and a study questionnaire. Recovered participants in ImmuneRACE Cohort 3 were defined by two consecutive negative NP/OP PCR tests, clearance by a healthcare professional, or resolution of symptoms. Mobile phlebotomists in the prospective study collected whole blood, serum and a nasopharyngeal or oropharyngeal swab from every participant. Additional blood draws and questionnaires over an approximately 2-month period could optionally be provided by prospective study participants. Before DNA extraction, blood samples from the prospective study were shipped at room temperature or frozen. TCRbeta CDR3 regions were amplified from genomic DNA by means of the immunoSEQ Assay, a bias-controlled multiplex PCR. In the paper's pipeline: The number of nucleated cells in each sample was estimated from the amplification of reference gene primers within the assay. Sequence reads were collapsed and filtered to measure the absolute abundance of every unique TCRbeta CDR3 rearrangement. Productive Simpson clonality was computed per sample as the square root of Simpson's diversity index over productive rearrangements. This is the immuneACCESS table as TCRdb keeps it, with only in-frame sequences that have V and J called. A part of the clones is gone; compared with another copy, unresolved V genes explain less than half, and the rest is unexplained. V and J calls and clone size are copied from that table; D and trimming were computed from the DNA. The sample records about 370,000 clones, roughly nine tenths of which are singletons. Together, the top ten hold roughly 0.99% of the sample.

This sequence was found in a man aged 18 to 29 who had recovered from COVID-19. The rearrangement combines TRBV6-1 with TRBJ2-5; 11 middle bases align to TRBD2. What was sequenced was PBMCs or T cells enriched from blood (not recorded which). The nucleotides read TGTGCCAGCAGTGAACCGACTAGCGGGACAAAAGAGACCCAGTACTTC. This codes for CASSEPTSGTKETQYF.